The 23 T cell receptor beta chains below were found in one sample sequenced in a study of T cells expressing NK-cell markers. TCRdb re-called the 5' RACE reads; one entry per CDR3 protein, DNA not given. There are over 150,000 distinct CDR3 sequences in the sample, with 20% held by the top ten. Sequencing was performed on blood T cells: a sorted CD56 or NKG2C T cell subset, CD4+ or CD8+ T cells, or bulk PBMC T cells (not recorded which). Receptors originate from a man between 18 and 69 years old in good health.

This chain joins TRBV19 and TRBJ2-7; TCRdb lists TRBD1, though no DNA is available to test this call. This CDR3 has 15 residues. From germline, CDR1 is LNHDA and CDR2 SQIVND (reference sequence). The CDR3: CASSIAGGHSYEQYF.

The V gene is TRBV19, the J gene TRBJ2-1; the D gene TCRdb calls, TRBD2, cannot be checked with no DNA. Germline loops: CDR1 LNHDA, CDR2 SQIVND (reference sequence). The length of the CDR3 is 12 residues. The CDR3 reads CASSIGPMGQFF.

This chain uses TRBV7-2 with TRBJ2-3; absent DNA, TCRdb's TRBD2 call cannot be checked. CDR3 length: 17 amino acids. CDR1 is SGHTA, CDR2 FQGNSA, per germline. The chain's CDR3 is CASSWGLAEYSTDTQYF.

The rearrangement joins TRBV6-5 to TRBJ2-7; TCRdb proposes TRBD1, but this gene call is untestable without DNA. The germline gives CDR1 MNHEY, CDR2 SVGAGI. CDR3 length: 14 residues. CDR3 sequence: CASSTEGGTYEQYF.

The chain employs TRBV13 and TRBJ2-7; no DNA is available, so the TRBD2 call from TCRdb remains unchecked. Germline CDR1 PRHDT, CDR2 FYEKMQ (reference sequence). The CDR3 spans 12 residues. This CDR3 is CASSALLREQYF. The complete variable domain, with remaining parts taken from reference TRBV13 and TRBJ2-7, reads AAGVIQSPRHLIKEKRETATLKCYPIPRHDTVYWYQQGPGQDPQFLISFYEKMQSDKGSIPDRFSAQQFSDYHSELNMSSLELGDSALYFCASSALLREQYFGPGTRLTVT.

This chain joins TRBV19 and TRBJ2-7; TCRdb indicates TRBD1, and absent DNA this call remains unverified. From germline, CDR1 is LNHDA and CDR2 SQIVND (reference sequence). The CDR3 spans 15 residues. The chain's CDR3 is CASSMGQGPPYEQYF.

The chain recombines TRBV7-6 with TRBJ1-1; TCRdb selects TRBD1, and the lack of DNA leaves this call unchecked. Germline V CDR1 and CDR2: SGHVS, FNYEAQ. The CDR3 is 15 residues long. CDR3: CASSSGTGLNTEAFF. Full variable domain (rest looked up from reference TRBV7-6 and TRBJ1-1): GAGVSQSPRYKVTKRGQDVALRCDPISGHVSLYWYRQALGQGPEFLTYFNYEAQQDKSGLPNDRFSAERPEGSISTLTIQRTEQRDSAMYRCASSSGTGLNTEAFFGQGTRLTVV.

The V call is TRBV19, the J call TRBJ1-1. The CDR3 length is 16 residues. CDR1 is LNHDA and CDR2 is SQIVND in the germline V gene (reference sequence). CDR3 sequence: CASSIGQTGMNTEAFF.

This chain links TRBV13 with TRBJ2-1; TCRdb's D call of TRBD1 is untestable without DNA. CDR1 PRHDT and CDR2 FYEKMQ come from the germline V gene (reference sequence). The CDR3 runs to 16 residues. The CDR3 here is CASSLGTGDAYNEQFF.

The genes are TRBV5-6 and TRBJ2-7; TCRdb's D gene call, TRBD1, goes unchecked for lack of DNA. The CDR3 contains 18 residues. Per the germline V gene, CDR1 is SGHDT and CDR2 is YYEEEE. The CDR3 sequence is CASSLAVRVAGPAYEQYF.

The chain recombines TRBV28 with TRBJ2-2; with no DNA, the TCRdb D assignment of TRBD1 cannot be verified. Germline assignment: CDR1 MDHEN and CDR2 SYDVKM. The CDR3 has 14 residues. CDR3 loop: CASSSGTNTGELFF.

This chain uses TRBV6-1 with TRBJ2-3; the D call of TRBD2 rests on TCRdb alone, since no DNA is present to check it. CDR1 MNHNS and CDR2 SASEGT come from the germline V gene. The CDR3 is 18 amino acids. CDR3 loop: CASSPTSGGAPGVDTQYF.

This rearrangement joins TRBV12-3 or TRBV12-4 to TRBJ2-1. The length of the CDR3 is 14 residues. The CDR3 here is CASGSMGSYNEQFF.

The chain is built from TRBV10-3 and TRBJ1-4; checking the TCRdb D call of TRBD1 is not possible without DNA. The V gene's germline CDR1 is ENHRY and CDR2 SYGVKD. The CDR3 runs to 16 residues. The CDR3 region is CAISESGQGSNEKLFF.

The gene calls are TRBV2 and TRBJ2-7; TCRdb's D call, TRBD2, is unchecked because there is no DNA. Germline V CDR1 and CDR2: SNHLY, FYNNEI. The CDR3 runs 15 residues. The CDR3 here is CASSDVSSGTYEQYF.

The genes are TRBV20-1 and TRBJ2-1; there is no DNA to check the TCRdb D call of TRBD1. The CDR3 is 16 amino acids. Germline V gene data show CDR1 as DFQATT and CDR2 as SNEGSKA (reference sequence). The CDR3 region is CSATRTGISSYNEQFF.

This rearrangement joins TRBV11-1 to TRBJ1-1; the TRBD1 assignment by TCRdb is unverifiable without DNA. CDR1 and CDR2 from the germline V gene are SGHAT and FQDESV (reference sequence). The CDR3 contains 16 residues. The chain's CDR3 is CASRTRDTYTNTEAFF. Filled out from reference TRBV11-1 and TRBJ1-1, the complete variable domain reads EAEVAQSPRYKITEKSQAVAFWCDPISGHATLYWYRQILGQGPELLVQFQDESVVDDSQLPKDRFSAERLKGVDSTLKIQPAELGDSAMYLCASRTRDTYTNTEAFFGQGTRLTVV.

The chain couples TRBV7-9 to TRBJ1-5; TCRdb's D call of TRBD1 is untestable without DNA. CDR1 and CDR2 (germline): SEHNR, FQNEAQ (reference sequence). The CDR3 runs to 17 residues. The CDR3: CASSFDRDRGGNQPQHF.

This chain links TRBV11-2 with TRBJ2-7. The CDR3 is 14 residues long. Germline V gene sequence: CDR1 SGHAT, CDR2 FQNNGV. The CDR3 spells CASSPRVSPYEQYF.

The chain joins TRBV7-4 to TRBJ2-2; TCRdb gives TRBD2 as the D gene, but with no DNA this cannot be confirmed. Looked up from germline, CDR1 is SGHVT and CDR2 is SQSDAQ. This CDR3 is 16 amino acids long. CDR3 loop: CASSHSWTELSGELFF.

The rearrangement uses TRBV6-1 and TRBJ1-5. Germline CDR1 and CDR2: MNHNS and SASEGT. This CDR3 contains 15 residues. The CDR3 spells CASSEVRQLYQPQHF.

The genes are TRBV9 and TRBJ2-5; the TCRdb D gene call, TRBD1, has no DNA to confirm it. CDR1 is SGDLS and CDR2 is YYNGEE in the germline V gene. The CDR3 contains 14 residues. The chain's CDR3 is CASGRGDRGETQYF.

This chain joins TRBV10-3 and TRBJ2-5; the D gene TCRdb calls, TRBD1, cannot be checked with no DNA. Germline V lookup: CDR1 ENHRY, CDR2 SYGVKD. The CDR3 extends over 13 amino acids. This CDR3 is CAIGGANQETQYF.